These 32 T cell receptor beta chains originate from one sample sequenced in a study of T cell changes during pregnancy in multiple sclerosis. Measured with immunoSEQ multiplex PCR; TCRdb has only the in-frame clones, and not every one. The sample includes 25,000 to 30,000 clones, about 85% of them seen just once. The sample here was CD8+ T cells from peripheral blood mononuclear cells, taken after pregnancy. The source of these receptors is a female donor with multiple sclerosis, enrolled in a pregnancy study.

The rearrangement links TRBV4-1 to TRBJ2-1; 13 bases map to TRBD2. This CDR3 comprises 16 residues. CDR1 is MGHRA and CDR2 is YSYEKL in the germline V gene. The trim removed 0 bases at V and 14 bases at J, leaving 10 bases unmatched. CDR3 nucleotide sequence: TGCGCCAGCAGCCAAGATCCCGAACTAGCGGGGGGGCAGGAGTTCTTC. This codes for CASSQDPELAGGQEFF.

The gene calls are TRBV7-9 and TRBJ2-7, with 9 bases aligning to TRBD1. Germline CDR1 is SEHNR and CDR2 is FQNEAQ (reference sequence). The CDR3 runs 15 residues. Trimming removed 4 bases from V and 2 bases from J; junction bases left unmatched: 6. CDR3 sequence (DNA): TGTGCCAGCAGCTCTCCGGACAGGGGCACCTACGAGCAGTACTTC. Translating it yields CASSSPDRGTYEQYF.

V is TRBV28 and J is TRBJ1-5; D is ambiguous. CDR3 length: 16 residues. CDR1 is MDHEN and CDR2 is SYDVKM in the germline V gene. Trimming removed 3 bases at V and 2 bases at J, with 14 bases between. CDR3 region: CASSFGRIDGNQPQHF. The CDR3 nucleotides read TGTGCCAGCAGTTTCGGCAGGATCGATGGCAATCAGCCCCAGCATTTT. Complete variable domain (other parts from reference TRBV28 and TRBJ1-5): DVKVTQSSRYLVKRTGEKVFLECVQDMDHENMFWYRQDPGLGLRLIYFSYDVKMKEKGDIPEGYSVSREKKERFSLILESASTNQTSMYLCASSFGRIDGNQPQHFGDGTRLSIL.

Worth noting for this clone: Additional DNA sequences in this sample encode the identical CDR3. This chain's CDR3 is CASSQDWAGGVFYGYTF. The CDR3 DNA reads as TGCGCCAGCAGCCAAGATTGGGCAGGGGGCGTTTTCTATGGCTACACCTTC. The rearrangement uses TRBV4-1 and TRBJ1-2, with 8 nucleotides matching TRBD1. Germline loops: CDR1 MGHRA, CDR2 YSYEKL. Trimming took 0 bases from V and 4 from J; bases not matched to a gene: 10. The length of the CDR3 is 17 residues.

The chain carries TRBV7-9 and TRBJ2-2; 9 nucleotides agree with TRBD1. V was pared by 2 bases and J by 6 bases, with 4 bases of the junction left unmatched. The CDR3 is 15 residues long. Germline CDR1 reads SEHNR; CDR2 reads FQNEAQ (reference sequence). The CDR3 sequence: CASSLLGQGSGELFF. The CDR3 nucleotides are TGTGCCAGCAGCTTATTGGGACAGGGATCCGGGGAGCTGTTTTTT.

The V gene is TRBV27, the J gene TRBJ2-3; 7 bases align to TRBD1. Germline CDR1 reads MNHEY; CDR2 reads SMNVEV (reference sequence). This CDR3 has 16 amino acids. Unmatched junction bases numbered 8, after V lost 5 bases and J lost 0 bases. Here the CDR3 reads CASSLGTATSTDTQYF. CDR3 coding DNA: TGTGCCAGCAGTCTAGGGACAGCTACTAGCACAGATACGCAGTATTTT.

The rearrangement links TRBV7-9 to TRBJ1-2, with D perhaps matching TRBD1 (6 bases). Germline CDR1 is SEHNR and CDR2 is FQNEAQ (reference sequence). Trimming left V 6 bases short and J 2 bases short, with 19 bases between. This CDR3 is 16 amino acids long. The CDR3 DNA is TGTGCCAGCAGACCAAGACCGGGGGGGCGGAACTATGGCTACACCTTC. The encoded protein is CASRPRPGGRNYGYTF.

CDR3 in amino acids: CAWSQTGGVGELFF. The CDR3 DNA is TGTGCCTGGAGTCAGACAGGGGGTGTTGGGGAGCTGTTTTTT. The rearrangement joins TRBV30 to TRBJ2-2; TRBD1 matches at 9 bases. This CDR3 is built from 14 residues. The V gene's germline CDR1 is GTSNPN and CDR2 SVGIG (reference sequence). V lost 2 bases, J lost 8 bases, and 6 bases stayed unmatched.

V and J are TRBV10-3 and TRBJ2-5; D is unresolved. V was clipped by 2 bases and J by 3 bases, with 25 bases between them. The CDR3 is made up of 19 amino acids. Germline assignment: CDR1 ENHRY and CDR2 SYGVKD. The CDR3, as DNA: TGTGCCATCAGTGAGGCCGTGCCGGGTGAAGTCAGTTTAGAAGAGACCCAGTACTTC. Translating gives CAISEAVPGEVSLEETQYF.

This rearrangement joins TRBV6-4 to TRBJ2-7; TRBD1 might be the D (5 bases). The germline CDR1 and CDR2 sequences are MRHNA and SNTAGT. Between the trimmed V and J ends, which lost 0 bases and 0 bases, there was a span of 9 bases. CDR3 length: 15 residues. In DNA, the CDR3 is TGTGCCAGCAGTGACTCAGGGGCGAGCTCCTACGAGCAGTACTTC. Translation: CASSDSGASSYEQYF.

This chain connects TRBV5-1 to TRBJ2-2, with 7 positions matching TRBD1. In germline, CDR1 is SGHRS, CDR2 YFSETQ. The CDR3 extends over 14 amino acids. J gave up 5 bases and V 5 bases, and 6 bases lay outside the gene matches. CDR3 sequence (DNA): TGCGCCAGCAGTCAACAGGGGCAGACCGGGGAGCTGTTTTTT. This sequence encodes CASSQQGQTGELFF.

The chain uses TRBV7-9 and TRBJ1-2; D gene unclear. CDR1 SEHNR and CDR2 FQNEAQ come from the germline V gene (reference sequence). The germline V and J ends were trimmed by 3 bases and 6 bases, with 14 bases remaining between them. The CDR3 contains 14 residues. This CDR3 reads CASSFVSVLDGYTF. The CDR3 nucleotides read TGTGCCAGCAGCTTCGTTTCGGTGCTTGATGGCTACACCTTC.

This rearrangement joins TRBV19 to TRBJ1-4, with a tentative D call TRBD1 (5 bases). Germline values: CDR1 LNHDA, CDR2 SQIVND (reference sequence). The ends were cut back, 6 bases at V and 1 base at J, with 18 bases in the middle. The length of the CDR3 is 17 residues. As DNA, the CDR3 is TGTGCCAGTAGGCCAACTTACGGGGGGTTAACTAATGAAAAACTGTTTTTT. Its protein is CASRPTYGGLTNEKLFF. Using reference TRBV19 and TRBJ1-4 for the parts outside the CDR3, the full variable domain is DGGITQSPKYLFRKEGQNVTLSCEQNLNHDAMYWYRQDPGQGLRLIYYSQIVNDFQKGDIAEGYSVSREKKESFPLTVTSAQKNPTAFYLCASRPTYGGLTNEKLFFGSGTQLSVL.

The V and J genes are TRBV7-8 and TRBJ1-3; the match to TRBD1 covers 8 bases. Looked up from germline, CDR1 is SGHVS and CDR2 is FQNEAQ. This CDR3 contains 15 residues. J lost 2 bases, V lost 2 bases, and 2 bases had no gene match. CDR3 in DNA: TGTGCCAGCAGCTTAAGGACAGGGCCTGGAAACACCATATATTTT. Translation: CASSLRTGPGNTIYF.

The chain employs TRBV5-4 and TRBJ1-2; D is perhaps TRBD1 (6 bases). CDR1 and CDR2 (germline): SGHNT, YYREEE (reference sequence). The V and J ends lost 5 bases and 0 bases respectively, with 11 bases between them. This CDR3 has 14 residues. CDR3 nucleotide sequence: TGTGCCAGCAGGTCGACAGGACCTAACTATGGCTACACCTTC. As protein: CASRSTGPNYGYTF.

CDR3 protein: CASSDDFLERQGLYYGYTF. Written as DNA, the CDR3 is TGTGCCAGCAGTGATGATTTCTTAGAACGACAGGGATTATACTATGGCTACACCTTC. The rearrangement joins TRBV2 to TRBJ1-2, with 7 positions matching TRBD1. With 3 bases clipped from V and 3 bases from J, the junction kept 19 bases outside the gene matches. Looked up from germline, CDR1 is SNHLY and CDR2 is FYNNEI. The CDR3 is 19 amino acids. Filled out from reference TRBV2 and TRBJ1-2, the complete variable domain reads EPEVTQTPSHQVTQMGQEVILRCVPISNHLYFYWYRQILGQKVEFLVSFYNNEISEKSEIFDDQFSVERPDGSNFTLKIRSTKLEDSAMYFCASSDDFLERQGLYYGYTFGSGTRLTVV.

V is TRBV6-4 and J is TRBJ2-1; 14 bases match TRBD2. This CDR3 contains 15 residues. J gave up 7 bases and V 6 bases, and 5 bases lay outside the gene matches. In germline, CDR1 is MRHNA, CDR2 SNTAGT. CDR3 residues: CASSQGLAGGNEQFF. CDR3 nucleotides: TGTGCCAGCAGCCAAGGACTAGCGGGGGGTAATGAGCAGTTCTTC.

This chain connects TRBV21-1 to TRBJ2-7; the table's D gene call, TRBD1, was not cross checked with the DNA. TRBV21-1 is designated a pseudogene. CDR3 size: 15 residues. In DNA, the CDR3 is TGTGCCAGCAGCAAAAAAAAAGACAGGGGCTACGAGCAGTACTTC. It yields the protein CASSKKKDRGYEQYF.

The genes are TRBV27 and TRBJ2-7; D uncertain. V was cut by 2 bases and J by 3 bases, with 5 bases left in between. CDR1 is MNHEY and CDR2 is SMNVEV in the germline V gene (reference sequence). The CDR3 is 12 amino acids. CDR3 region: CASSLNLYEQYF. The CDR3 DNA sequence: TGTGCCAGCAGTTTAAATCTCTACGAGCAGTACTTC.

The rearrangement links TRBV2 to TRBJ1-1; the D is unclear. Trimming removed 8 bases from V and 4 bases from J, with 17 bases in between. Germline values: CDR1 SNHLY, CDR2 FYNNEI. The CDR3 is 14 residues long. The CDR3 protein is CASREEVGFTEAFF. Written as DNA, the CDR3 is TGTGCCAGCCGGGAGGAAGTGGGGTTCACTGAAGCTTTCTTT.

The chain links TRBV29-1 to TRBJ2-7; D remains unclear. Germline CDR1 and CDR2: SQVTM and ANQGSEA. There are 10 residues in the CDR3. V lost 5 bases and J lost 4, with 6 bases in between. The CDR3 reads CSVLEYEQYF. CDR3 nucleotides: TGCAGCGTTCTAGAATACGAGCAGTACTTC.

CDR3 DNA sequence: TGTGCCAGCAGTTTCTCGGCGGGACAGGCCTACAATGAGCAGTTCTTC. This sequence encodes CASSFSAGQAYNEQFF. The chain couples TRBV27 to TRBJ2-1; TRBD1 matches at 8 bases. The J segment lost 2 bases and the V segment lost 3 bases, leaving 6 bases of the junction unmatched. The CDR3 runs 16 residues. Germline CDR1 is MNHEY and CDR2 is SMNVEV (reference sequence).

The chain carries TRBV6-4 and TRBJ2-3, with 12 bases aligning to TRBD2. V was pared by 4 bases and J by 5 bases, with 7 bases of the junction left unmatched. CDR1 and CDR2 from the germline V gene are MRHNA and SNTAGT. CDR3 size: 16 residues. Here the CDR3 reads CASSVSTSGGQDTQYF. CDR3 nucleotide sequence: TGTGCCAGCAGTGTCTCGACTAGCGGGGGTCAAGATACGCAGTATTTT.

This chain uses TRBV6-1 with TRBJ2-3; no clear D. V lost 2 bases, J lost 4 bases, and 13 bases lay in between. The CDR3 runs 15 residues. Germline V lookup: CDR1 MNHNS, CDR2 SASEGT. The CDR3 protein is CASSESLGQADTQYF. CDR3 nucleotides: TGTGCCAGCAGTGAATCCCTTGGGCAGGCAGATACGCAGTATTTT.

This chain joins TRBV11-2 and TRBJ1-1; 8 bases agree with TRBD1. The germline gives CDR1 SGHAT, CDR2 FQNNGV. V was clipped by 5 bases and J by 0 bases; unmatched bases: 5. The length of the CDR3 is 15 residues. CDR3: CASSPKQGVNTEAFF. The CDR3 region has the DNA TGTGCCAGCAGCCCGAAACAGGGGGTGAACACTGAAGCTTTCTTT.

The table lists this clone with a count of one. The chain links TRBV19 to TRBJ1-1; 7 positions match TRBD1. The junction had 6 bases not matched to a gene; V was cut back by 6 bases and J by 5 bases. This CDR3 has 13 residues. Germline V gene lookup returns CDR1 LNHDA and CDR2 SQIVND (reference sequence). This CDR3 reads CASRGEGATEAFF. The CDR3 DNA reads TGTGCCAGTAGGGGTGAGGGGGCAACTGAAGCTTTCTTT. Supplemented by reference TRBV19 and TRBJ1-1, the full variable domain reads DGGITQSPKYLFRKEGQNVTLSCEQNLNHDAMYWYRQDPGQGLRLIYYSQIVNDFQKGDIAEGYSVSREKKESFPLTVTSAQKNPTAFYLCASRGEGATEAFFGQGTRLTVV.

J is TRBJ1-1 and V is TRBV27; 9 bases line up with TRBD1. This CDR3 is built from 14 residues. V lost 6 bases and J lost 7; bases outside the gene matches: 9. Germline V gene data show CDR1 as MNHEY and CDR2 as SMNVEV (reference sequence). CDR3 sequence: CASRTGTGFSEAFF. In DNA, the CDR3 is TGTGCCAGCAGGACCGGGACAGGGTTTAGTGAAGCTTTCTTT.

The chain combines TRBV4-3 with TRBJ1-2, with TRBD1 matching over 7 bases. This CDR3 comprises 17 residues. Germline CDR1 LGHNA, CDR2 YSLEER. V dropped 0 bases and J dropped 4; count of bases not matched to a gene: 11. The CDR3 protein is CASSQDGAGGTPYGYTF. In DNA form, the CDR3 reads TGCGCCAGCAGCCAAGACGGGGCAGGGGGTACCCCCTATGGCTACACCTTC.

This chain uses TRBV30 with TRBJ2-7; TRBD2 aligns across 7 bases. Germline V gives CDR1 GTSNPN, CDR2 SVGIG (reference sequence). This CDR3 region has 14 residues. Trimming at V came to 2 bases and at J to 8 bases, leaving 12 bases not matched to a gene. CDR3: CAWSTWDYGTQQYF. The CDR3 coding sequence is TGTGCCTGGAGTACCTGGGACTACGGAACTCAGCAGTACTTC.

This clone is a singleton in its sample. CDR3 nucleotides: TGTGCCAGCAGTGTCGATCCCGCGTTATACTTC. This sequence encodes CASSVDPALYF. The rearrangement links TRBV2 to TRBJ2-5; D remains ambiguous. The CDR3 loop spans 11 amino acids. Germline V gene sequence: CDR1 SNHLY, CDR2 FYNNEI. V dropped 4 bases and J dropped 14 bases, with 14 bases sitting between them.

The CDR3 region is CASSLSGGRYGYTF. The CDR3 nucleotides read TGTGCCAGCAGTTTATCAGGGGGGAGGTATGGCTACACCTTC. The V gene is TRBV28, the J gene TRBJ1-2; TRBD1 aligns across 7 bases. The V gene's germline CDR1 is MDHEN and CDR2 SYDVKM. Unmatched junction bases numbered 4, after V lost 1 base and J lost 5 bases. The CDR3 runs to 14 residues.

The V gene is TRBV28, the J gene TRBJ2-1; 11 bases are a match to TRBD2. V lost 1 base to trimming and J lost 7 bases; unmatched junction nucleotides: 12. The V gene's germline CDR1 is MDHEN and CDR2 SYDVKM. The length of the CDR3 is 18 residues. The CDR3 region has the DNA TGTGCCAGCAGTTTATCTTCGTATAGCGGGGGGGCCGCAAATGAGCAGTTCTTC. Translating gives CASSLSSYSGGAANEQFF.